Reported below is one T cell receptor beta chain. Followed longitudinally, the Seattle patients had been enrolled during active infection. V shed 3 bases, J shed 4 bases, and the junction held 6 bases outside the gene matches. There are 15 residues in the CDR3. Germline assignment: CDR1 SGDLS and CDR2 YYNGEE. These data belong to a study of blood T cell repertoires in COVID-19. Background on the study: Whether acute or convalescent, the COVID-19 samples came from the United States, Italy and Spain. PBMCs, B-cell-depleted T cells, or T cells were the source of the cDNA or gDNA that made up the material.

Original data processing: Amplification with reference gene primers provided the estimates of nucleated cell counts. The repertoire was sequenced with immunoSEQ multiplex PCR; TCRdb's copy has only in-frame clones and lacks some. V, J and clone size were drawn from that table, and D and trimming were deduced from the DNA. The sample has 150,000 to 200,000 clones; approximately 82% are singletons. This TCR came from a woman in her thirties or forties with COVID-19, enrolled during active disease. The chain recombines TRBV9 with TRBJ1-4; 7 positions agree with TRBD1. Sequenced sample: peripheral blood. In DNA form, the CDR3 reads TGTGCCAGCAGCGCAGGGGACAGATATAATGAAAAACTGTTTTTT. Protein product: CASSAGDRYNEKLFF. The full variable domain, its missing parts supplied by reference TRBV9 and TRBJ1-4, is DSGVTQTPKHLITATGQRVTLRCSPRSGDLSVYWYQQSLDQGLQFLIQYYNGEERAKGNILERFSAQQFPDLHSELNLSSLELGDSALYFCASSAGDRYNEKLFFGSGTQLSVL.